The 30 T cell receptor beta chains below were found in one sample sequenced in a study of identical twins. TCRdb processed the 5' RACE reads anew with MiXCR; each CDR3 protein has one entry. The repertoire holds about 190,000 distinct CDR3 sequences, roughly 15% seen once, with 35% to 45% in the top ten. The data were also submitted as part of a second study, on T cells expressing NK-cell markers.

Source material: CD8+ T cells sorted from blood. The receptors were sampled from a woman younger than 35 in good health.

The chain carries TRBV7-9 and TRBJ2-7, with 11 bases matching TRBD2. The germline V gene has CDR1 SEHNR and CDR2 FQNEAQ (reference sequence). The CDR3 has 15 residues. V was clipped by 3 bases and J by 4 bases; unmatched bases: 5. The CDR3 sequence is CASSLTASGRYEQYF. DNA for the CDR3: TGTGCCAGCAGCTTGACGGCTAGCGGGAGGTACGAGCAGTACTTC.

This clonotype occurred a few times. The gene calls are TRBV6-5 and TRBJ2-1, with D possibly being TRBD2 (7 bases). The CDR3 spans 13 residues. Germline V lookup: CDR1 MNHEY, CDR2 SVGAGI. V was shortened by 2 bases and J by 9 bases, with 11 bases between the two germline ends. The CDR3 sequence: CASSYGRGAEQFF. CDR3 in DNA: TGTGCCAGCAGTTACGGACGGGGGGCTGAGCAGTTCTTC.

This chain links TRBV6-2 or TRBV6-3 with TRBJ2-7; D might be TRBD1 (6 bases). Germline lookup yields CDR1 MNHEY and CDR2 SVGEGT. The CDR3 sequence is 12 residues long. The germline V and J ends were trimmed by 6 bases and 5 bases, with 11 bases remaining between them. The chain's CDR3 is CASRTGYDEQYF. The CDR3 bases are TGTGCCAGCAGAACAGGGTACGACGAGCAGTACTTC.

The V call is TRBV25-1, the J call TRBJ1-2; D is undetermined. Looked up from germline, CDR1 is MGHDK and CDR2 is SYGVNS. The V and J ends lost 7 bases and 2 bases respectively, with 8 bases between them. The CDR3 is 12 residues long. Here the CDR3 reads CASIGQNYGYTF. DNA for the CDR3: TGTGCCAGCATCGGGCAGAACTATGGCTACACCTTC.

This clonotype has a handful of counts. The genes are TRBV12-3 or TRBV12-4 and TRBJ2-1, with 7 bases lining up with TRBD2. CDR3 length: 14 residues. The V and J ends lost 5 bases and 3 bases, in that order; junction bases with no gene match: 4. The chain's CDR3 is CASSKAGVYNEQFF. Here the CDR3 DNA reads TGTGCCAGCAGTAAGGCGGGGGTCTACAATGAGCAGTTCTTC.

The chain recombines TRBV12-3 or TRBV12-4 with TRBJ2-1; D possibly corresponds to TRBD1 (6 bases). The CDR3 contains 14 residues. V lost 4 bases, J lost 8 bases, and 15 bases lay in between. The CDR3: CASSSRDTDYEQFF. CDR3 coding DNA: TGTGCCAGCAGTTCACGGGACACTGACTATGAGCAGTTCTTC.

In this sample, this clonotype turned up a few times. The chain couples TRBV9 to TRBJ2-3, with 12 nucleotides matching TRBD2. There are 16 residues in the CDR3. Germline CDR1 is SGDLS and CDR2 is YYNGEE. The trim removed 3 bases at V and 2 bases at J, leaving 4 bases unmatched. CDR3 DNA sequence: TGTGCCAGCAGCGCAGGACTAGCGGGATTCACAGATACGCAGTATTTT. This gives the protein CASSAGLAGFTDTQYF.

V usage is TRBV27 and J usage is TRBJ1-1; D gene unclear. CDR1 is MNHEY and CDR2 is SMNVEV in the germline V gene (reference sequence). V lost 4 bases and J lost 7, with 13 bases in between. The CDR3 spans 13 residues. CDR3 coding DNA: TGTGCCAGCAGTTCGACCCCGGAAGGTGAAGCTTTCTTT. This codes for CASSSTPEGEAFF.

This clonotype was recorded at least ten times. This CDR3 reads CATSDLNRGTQYF. CDR3 nucleotides: TGTGCCACCAGTGATTTGAACCGAGGTACGCAGTATTTT. The V gene is TRBV24-1, the J gene TRBJ2-3, with D unresolved. Per germline, CDR1 KGHDR and CDR2 SFDVKD. The CDR3 totals 13 residues. V was trimmed by 0 bases and J by 8 bases, leaving 8 bases between them.

The chain couples TRBV7-2 to TRBJ2-2, with 7 bases identical to TRBD2. The germline gives CDR1 SGHTA, CDR2 FQGNSA. J lost 6 bases, V lost 4 bases, and 8 bases had no gene match. The CDR3 spans 15 residues. The CDR3 nucleotides are TGTGCCAGCAGCTCCGGACTAGTCGGCCCCGGGGAGCTGTTTTTT. Translation: CASSSGLVGPGELFF.

V and J are TRBV7-9 and TRBJ2-1; a weak D match, TRBD2 (6 bases). This CDR3 is 16 amino acids long. The germline V gene has CDR1 SEHNR and CDR2 FQNEAQ (reference sequence). Trimming cost V 1 base and J 0 bases, with 10 bases left between them. The CDR3 DNA follows: TGTGCCAGCAGCTTAGGCGGGGATGGCTCCTACAATGAGCAGTTCTTC. Its translation: CASSLGGDGSYNEQFF.

A note on this clonotype: A single base separates this from a much larger clone, so it may be a read error. The V and J genes are TRBV5-6 and TRBJ2-2; TRBD1 matches 9 bases. CDR1 is SGHDT and CDR2 is YYEEEE in the germline V gene. This CDR3 comprises 15 residues. The CDR3 region has the DNA TGTCCCAGCAGTTTTGGGACAGGGAAGGCCGGGGAGCTGTTTTTT. This sequence encodes CPSSFGTGKAGELFF.

The table lists this clonotype with a few counts. The chain is built from TRBV10-1 and TRBJ2-7, with 9 bases identical to TRBD2. Germline V gene lookup returns CDR1 WNHNN and CDR2 SYGVQD (reference sequence). The CDR3 spans 14 residues. Trimming cost V 10 bases and J 3 bases; bases outside gene matches: 10. The CDR3 DNA is TGCGCCACCTCGCCTAGCGGGGTATACTACGAGCAGTACTTC. Amino acids: CATSPSGVYYEQYF.

This clonotype was picked up a small number of times. The chain combines TRBV2 with TRBJ2-7; D remains ambiguous. The germline V gene encodes CDR1 SNHLY and CDR2 FYNNEI. The CDR3 loop spans 15 amino acids. V lost 6 bases and J 0 bases, leaving 15 bases between the germline ends. CDR3 nucleotide sequence: TGTGCCAGCAGACTCAATCTAAACCTCTCCTACGAGCAGTACTTC. It yields the protein CASRLNLNLSYEQYF.

This chain's CDR3 is CASSFGGALEQYF. In nucleotides, the CDR3 is TGTGCCAGCAGTTTCGGGGGGGCGCTTGAGCAGTACTTC. This chain connects TRBV12-3 or TRBV12-4 to TRBJ2-7, with 8 bases identical to TRBD2. CDR3 length: 13 amino acids. The junction had 5 bases not matched to a gene; V was cut back by 3 bases and J by 7 bases.

The chain combines TRBV13 with TRBJ2-1; perhaps TRBD2 as D (5 bases). This CDR3 has 15 amino acids. The V end was cut by 2 bases, the J end by 7 bases, with 15 bases between. Germline V gene sequence: CDR1 PRHDT, CDR2 FYEKMQ (reference sequence). In nucleotides, the CDR3 is TGTGCCAGCAGCTTATCCGGGTCACGGGGAAATGAGCAGTTCTTC. The encoded protein is CASSLSGSRGNEQFF.

This clonotype appeared many times. The chain is built from TRBV12-3 or TRBV12-4 and TRBJ2-2; 8 positions agree with TRBD1. The trim removed 3 bases at V and 6 bases at J, leaving 9 bases unmatched. The CDR3 is made up of 16 amino acids. The CDR3 DNA reads TGTGCCAGCAGTTTTGGACAGGGAAAGGTCGCCGGGGAGCTGTTTTTT. Encoded protein: CASSFGQGKVAGELFF.

The chain employs TRBV12-3 or TRBV12-4 and TRBJ2-1; D uncertain. CDR3 length: 18 amino acids. V lost 11 bases and J 3 bases, leaving 29 bases between the germline ends. In nucleotides, the CDR3 is TGTGCCTTCTGTTTCGGTAGTGGGGTACCTTGGGACTACAATGAGCAGTTCTTC. This translates into CAFCFGSGVPWDYNEQFF.

The chain combines TRBV12-3 or TRBV12-4 with TRBJ2-4, with 7 nucleotides matching TRBD1. Trimming cost V 4 bases and J 6 bases; bases outside gene matches: 6. The CDR3 length is 14 residues. CDR3 sequence: CASSSTGAANIQYF. In DNA, the CDR3 is TGTGCCAGCAGTTCCACAGGGGCGGCAAACATTCAGTACTTC.

J is TRBJ1-1 and V is TRBV20-1; D unclear. V lost 6 bases and J lost 3, with 14 bases in between. Germline loops: CDR1 DFQATT, CDR2 SNEGSKA (reference sequence). The CDR3 totals 13 residues. CDR3 protein: CSALIFDHTEAFF. DNA for the CDR3: TGCAGTGCCTTGATCTTCGACCACACTGAAGCTTTCTTT.

This clonotype was counted many times. The V and J genes are TRBV19 and TRBJ2-1, with D uncertain. The germline gives CDR1 LNHDA, CDR2 SQIVND (reference sequence). Trimming shortened V by 1 base and J by 7 bases, and 14 bases separated the two germline ends. This CDR3 has 15 residues. Here the CDR3 DNA reads TGTGCCAGTAGTATAGGACACCCTCCGGAAAATGAGCAGTTCTTC. Translation gives CASSIGHPPENEQFF.

This clonotype was seen only a few times. This chain uses TRBV25-1 with TRBJ1-1, with TRBD1 as a possible D gene (5 bases). Germline values: CDR1 MGHDK, CDR2 SYGVNS. CDR3 size: 13 residues. The V end lost 3 bases, the J end lost 5 bases, and 10 bases lay between the germline ends. Written as DNA, the CDR3 is TGTGCCAGCAGTGACTTCTGGGGGACTGAAGCTTTCTTT. It is translated as CASSDFWGTEAFF.

The chain joins TRBV12-3 or TRBV12-4 to TRBJ1-1; weak D call: TRBD1 (5 bases). Trimming took off 6 bases at V and 4 bases at J, with 15 bases between the two ends. The CDR3 is 14 amino acids. Here the CDR3 reads CASRIQGGATEAFF. CDR3 bases: TGTGCCAGCAGGATTCAGGGCGGGGCCACTGAAGCTTTCTTT.

The chain joins TRBV4-1 to TRBJ2-1, with 9 bases matching TRBD2. CDR3 length: 15 residues. The germline V gene encodes CDR1 MGHRA and CDR2 YSYEKL. Trimming removed 0 bases from V and 12 bases from J; junction bases left unmatched: 9. The CDR3 sequence is CASSQERGGDQVQFF. The CDR3 region has the DNA TGCGCCAGCAGCCAAGAGCGGGGGGGGGATCAGGTGCAGTTCTTC.

The chain carries TRBV21-1 and TRBJ2-5; TRBD1 is the table's D call, not checked against the DNA. TRBV21-1 is given as a pseudogene. CDR3 size: 19 residues. CDR3 bases: TGTGCCAGCAGCAAAGCGCCCGGGGAACAGTTACCGAGTAGAGAGACCCAGTACTTC. Residues: CASSKAPGEQLPSRETQYF.

This clonotype came up a few times. V gene TRBV7-9 combines with J gene TRBJ2-7; no clear D. CDR3 size: 13 residues. Germline loops: CDR1 SEHNR, CDR2 FQNEAQ (reference sequence). V was trimmed by 1 base and J by 2 bases, leaving 6 bases between them. The CDR3 here is CASSLEPTYEQYF. CDR3 in DNA: TGTGCCAGCAGCTTAGAGCCGACCTACGAGCAGTACTTC. Looking up the rest from reference TRBV7-9 and TRBJ2-7 gives the full variable domain: DTGVSQNPRHKITKRGQNVTFRCDPISEHNRLYWYRQTLGQGPEFLTYFQNEAQLEKSRLLSDRFSAERPKGSFSTLEIQRTEQGDSAMYLCASSLEPTYEQYFGPGTRLTVT.

This clonotype was detected only a few times. V and J are TRBV4-1 and TRBJ1-1, with unresolved D. The CDR3 totals 14 residues. CDR1 is MGHRA, CDR2 YSYEKL, per germline. Trimming pared 3 bases from V and 0 bases from J, leaving 8 bases between. The chain's CDR3 is CASSQIDLNTEAFF. The DNA for the CDR3 is TGCGCCAGCAGCCAGATCGACCTGAACACTGAAGCTTTCTTT.

In its sample, this clonotype was seen a few times. This chain uses TRBV21-1 with TRBJ2-3; whether TRBD1, the table's D call, matches the DNA was not checked. TRBV21-1 is a recognized pseudogene. The CDR3 runs 14 residues. CDR3 coding DNA: TGTGCCAGCAGAAGGGACGGTAGCACAGATACGCAGTATTTT. This translates into CASRRDGSTDTQYF.

This clonotype was detected many times. The rearrangement uses TRBV10-2 and TRBJ2-1; 13 nucleotides match TRBD2. This CDR3 is 16 amino acids long. Looked up from germline, CDR1 is WSHSY and CDR2 is SAAADI. The junction had 10 bases not matched to a gene; V was cut back by 6 bases and J by 8 bases. CDR3 amino acids: CASRRTSGSLVDEQFF. The CDR3, as DNA: TGCGCCAGCAGAAGGACTAGCGGGAGTCTCGTCGATGAGCAGTTCTTC.

This clonotype has just a few counts. The rearrangement uses TRBV6-2 or TRBV6-3 and TRBJ1-1; weak D call: TRBD1 (5 bases). The CDR3 has 14 amino acids. In germline, CDR1 is MNHEY, CDR2 SVGEGT. Trimming took off 2 bases at V and 6 bases at J, with 13 bases between the two ends. DNA of the CDR3: TGTGCCAGCAGTTACGGGGGAATCTGGGCTGAAGCTTTCTTT. Residues: CASSYGGIWAEAFF.